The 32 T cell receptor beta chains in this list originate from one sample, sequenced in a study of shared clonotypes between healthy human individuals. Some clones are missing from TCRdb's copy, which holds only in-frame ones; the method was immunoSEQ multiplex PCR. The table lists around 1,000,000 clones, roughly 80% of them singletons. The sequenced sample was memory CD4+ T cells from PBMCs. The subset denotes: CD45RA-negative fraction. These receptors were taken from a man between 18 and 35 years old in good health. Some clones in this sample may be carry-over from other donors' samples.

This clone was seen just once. The CDR3 region is CAIRRTGSWDEQYF. DNA for the CDR3: TGTGCCATCAGAAGGACAGGGTCGTGGGACGAGCAGTACTTC. V and J are TRBV10-3 and TRBJ2-7; 8 nucleotides align to TRBD1. Unmatched junction bases numbered 9, after V lost 6 bases and J lost 5 bases. Germline-derived CDR1 and CDR2 are ENHRY and SYGVKD. This CDR3 is built from 14 residues.

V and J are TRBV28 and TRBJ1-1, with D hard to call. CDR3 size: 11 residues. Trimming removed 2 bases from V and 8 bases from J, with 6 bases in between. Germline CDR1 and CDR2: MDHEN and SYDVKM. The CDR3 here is CASSLKREAFF. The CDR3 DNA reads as TGTGCCAGCAGTTTAAAAAGGGAAGCTTTCTTT. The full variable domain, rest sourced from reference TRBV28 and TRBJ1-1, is DVKVTQSSRYLVKRTGEKVFLECVQDMDHENMFWYRQDPGLGLRLIYFSYDVKMKEKGDIPEGYSVSREKKERFSLILESASTNQTSMYLCASSLKREAFFGQGTRLTVV.

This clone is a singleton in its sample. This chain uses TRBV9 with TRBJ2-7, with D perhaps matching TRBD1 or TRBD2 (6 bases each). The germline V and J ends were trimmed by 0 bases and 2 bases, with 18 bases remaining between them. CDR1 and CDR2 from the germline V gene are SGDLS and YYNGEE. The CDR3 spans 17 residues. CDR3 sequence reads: CASSVAITGRGTYEQYF. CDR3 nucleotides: TGTGCCAGCAGCGTAGCTATAACAGGGCGGGGAACCTACGAGCAGTACTTC.

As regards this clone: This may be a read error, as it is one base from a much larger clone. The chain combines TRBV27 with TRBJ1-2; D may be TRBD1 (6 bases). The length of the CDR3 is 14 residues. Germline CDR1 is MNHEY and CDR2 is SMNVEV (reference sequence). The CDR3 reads CGSSLQWQGYGYTF. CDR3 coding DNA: TGTGGCAGCAGTTTACAGTGGCAGGGGTATGGCTACACCTTC.

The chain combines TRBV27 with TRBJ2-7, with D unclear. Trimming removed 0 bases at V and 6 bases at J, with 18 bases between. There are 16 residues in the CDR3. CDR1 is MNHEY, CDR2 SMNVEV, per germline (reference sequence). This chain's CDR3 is CASSLSWSTSVAEQYF. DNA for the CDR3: TGTGCCAGCAGTTTATCGTGGAGTACCAGCGTCGCCGAGCAGTACTTC.

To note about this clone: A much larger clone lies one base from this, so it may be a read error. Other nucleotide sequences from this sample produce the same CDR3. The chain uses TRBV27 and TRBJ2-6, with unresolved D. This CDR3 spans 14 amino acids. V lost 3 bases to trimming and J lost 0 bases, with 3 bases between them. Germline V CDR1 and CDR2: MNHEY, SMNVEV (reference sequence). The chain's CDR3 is CASSLGSGANVLTF. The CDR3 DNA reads TGTGCCAGCAGTTTGGGCTCTGGGGCCAACGTCCTGACTTTC.

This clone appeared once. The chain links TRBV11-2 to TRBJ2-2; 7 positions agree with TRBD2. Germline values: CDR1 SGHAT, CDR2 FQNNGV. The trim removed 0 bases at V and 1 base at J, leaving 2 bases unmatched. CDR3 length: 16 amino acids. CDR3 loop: CASSLEGGRNTGELFF. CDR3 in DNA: TGTGCCAGCAGCTTAGAAGGCGGGAGGAACACCGGGGAGCTGTTTTTT.

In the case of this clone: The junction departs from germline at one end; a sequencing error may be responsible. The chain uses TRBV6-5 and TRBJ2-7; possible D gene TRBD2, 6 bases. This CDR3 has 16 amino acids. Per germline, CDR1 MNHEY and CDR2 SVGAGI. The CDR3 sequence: CASSNSGLSRRGEQYF. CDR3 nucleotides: TGTGCCAGCAGTAACTCGGGACTTTCTCGGCGCGGCGAGCAGTACTTC.

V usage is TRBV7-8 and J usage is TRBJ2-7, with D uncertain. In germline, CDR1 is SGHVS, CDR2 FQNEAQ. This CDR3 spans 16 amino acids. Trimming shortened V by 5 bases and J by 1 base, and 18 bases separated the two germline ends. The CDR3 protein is CASSRGREIPSYEQYF. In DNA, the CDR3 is TGTGCCAGCAGCCGAGGTCGCGAAATACCTTCCTACGAGCAGTACTTC.

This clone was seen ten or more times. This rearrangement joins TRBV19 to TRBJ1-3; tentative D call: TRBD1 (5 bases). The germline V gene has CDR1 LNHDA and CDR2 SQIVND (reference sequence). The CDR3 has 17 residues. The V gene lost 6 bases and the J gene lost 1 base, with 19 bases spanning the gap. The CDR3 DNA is TGTGCCAGTAGCACGAGTCGCGGGGGAAAGTCTGGAAACACCATATATTTT. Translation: CASSTSRGGKSGNTIYF.

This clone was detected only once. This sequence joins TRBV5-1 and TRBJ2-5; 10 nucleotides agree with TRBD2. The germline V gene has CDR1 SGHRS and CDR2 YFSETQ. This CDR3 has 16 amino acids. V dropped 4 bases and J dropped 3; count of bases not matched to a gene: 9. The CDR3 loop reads CASSPLTSGLEETQYF. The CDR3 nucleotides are TGCGCCAGCAGCCCTCTGACTAGCGGGTTAGAAGAGACCCAGTACTTC.

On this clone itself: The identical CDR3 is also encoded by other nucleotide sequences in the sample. CDR3 protein: CASSVGLGQGYNEQFF. The CDR3 DNA reads TGTGCCAGCAGCGTAGGTTTGGGACAGGGGTACAATGAGCAGTTCTTC. The chain uses TRBV9 and TRBJ2-1; 10 bases map to TRBD1. The CDR3 runs 16 residues. V lost 0 bases and J lost 4; bases outside the gene matches: 4. Per germline, CDR1 SGDLS and CDR2 YYNGEE. The whole variable domain, remainder taken from reference TRBV9 and TRBJ2-1, is DSGVTQTPKHLITATGQRVTLRCSPRSGDLSVYWYQQSLDQGLQFLIQYYNGEERAKGNILERFSAQQFPDLHSELNLSSLELGDSALYFCASSVGLGQGYNEQFFGPGTRLTVL.

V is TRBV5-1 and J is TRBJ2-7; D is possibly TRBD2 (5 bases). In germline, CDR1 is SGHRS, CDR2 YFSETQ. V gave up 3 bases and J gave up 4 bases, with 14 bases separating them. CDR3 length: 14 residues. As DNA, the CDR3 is TGCGCCAGCAGCTCGACCGTGTCGGGGTACGAGCAGTACTTC. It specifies CASSSTVSGYEQYF.

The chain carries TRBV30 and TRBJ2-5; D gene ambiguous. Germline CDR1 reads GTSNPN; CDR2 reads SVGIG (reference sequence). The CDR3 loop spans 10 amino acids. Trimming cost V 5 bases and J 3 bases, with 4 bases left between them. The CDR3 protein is CAWAEETQYF. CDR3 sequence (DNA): TGTGCCTGGGCTGAAGAGACCCAGTACTTC.

CDR3 nucleotides: TGCGCCAGCAGCACGGACTTCCGCCGCTCTGGAAACACCATATATTTT. It yields the protein CASSTDFRRSGNTIYF. The rearrangement uses TRBV5-1 and TRBJ1-3; the D is unclear. The germline V gene encodes CDR1 SGHRS and CDR2 YFSETQ. Trimming shortened V by 4 bases and J by 0 bases, and 14 bases separated the two germline ends. The CDR3 runs 16 residues.

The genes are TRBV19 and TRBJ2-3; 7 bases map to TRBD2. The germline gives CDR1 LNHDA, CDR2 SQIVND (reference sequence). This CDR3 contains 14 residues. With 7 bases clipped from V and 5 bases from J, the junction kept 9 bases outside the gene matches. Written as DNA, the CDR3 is TGTGCCAGTAAGGATGGGGTAGCGGGAGATACGCAGTATTTT. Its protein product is CASKDGVAGDTQYF.

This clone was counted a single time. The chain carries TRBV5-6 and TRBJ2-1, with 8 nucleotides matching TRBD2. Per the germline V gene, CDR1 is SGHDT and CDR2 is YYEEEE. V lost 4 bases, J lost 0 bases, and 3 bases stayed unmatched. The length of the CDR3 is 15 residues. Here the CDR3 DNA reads TGTGCCAGCAGCCGGAGCGGGAGCTCCTACAATGAGCAGTTCTTC. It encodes CASSRSGSSYNEQFF.

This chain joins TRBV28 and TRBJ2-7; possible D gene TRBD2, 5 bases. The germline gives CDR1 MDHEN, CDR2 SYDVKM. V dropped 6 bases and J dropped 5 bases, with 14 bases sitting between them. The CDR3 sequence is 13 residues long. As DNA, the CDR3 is TGTGCCAGCAGCAAACTAGGGCGGGACGAGCAGTACTTC. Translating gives CASSKLGRDEQYF.

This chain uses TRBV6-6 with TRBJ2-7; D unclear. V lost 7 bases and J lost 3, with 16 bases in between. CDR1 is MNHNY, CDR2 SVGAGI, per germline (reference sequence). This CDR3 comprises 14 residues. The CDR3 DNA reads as TGTGCCAGCAACTACGAGTCCGGCCTCTACGAGCAGTACTTC. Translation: CASNYESGLYEQYF.

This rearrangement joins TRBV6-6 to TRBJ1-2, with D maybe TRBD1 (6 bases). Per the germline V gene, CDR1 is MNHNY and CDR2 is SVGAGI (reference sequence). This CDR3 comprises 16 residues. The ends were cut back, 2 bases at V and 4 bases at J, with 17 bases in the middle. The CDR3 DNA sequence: TGTGCCAGCAGTTACGAAGGTGGCAGGGGTAGCTATGGCTACACCTTC. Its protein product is CASSYEGGRGSYGYTF.

As DNA, the CDR3 is TGTGCCAGCAGCTTTGGGCAGGTGGAGTCACTAGCTTTCTTT. The encoded protein is CASSFGQVESLAFF. The chain recombines TRBV5-5 with TRBJ1-1; D unclear. V shed 2 bases and J shed 10 bases, with 18 bases lying between them. CDR1 is SGHKS and CDR2 is YYEKEE in the germline V gene (reference sequence). The CDR3 is 14 amino acids.

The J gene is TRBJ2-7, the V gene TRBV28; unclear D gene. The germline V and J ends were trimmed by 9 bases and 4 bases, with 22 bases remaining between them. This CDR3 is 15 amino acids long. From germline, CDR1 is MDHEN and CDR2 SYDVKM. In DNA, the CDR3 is TGTGCCAGTCAGCAGCGCAAGTTAGTTGTATACGAGCAGTACTTC. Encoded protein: CASQQRKLVVYEQYF.

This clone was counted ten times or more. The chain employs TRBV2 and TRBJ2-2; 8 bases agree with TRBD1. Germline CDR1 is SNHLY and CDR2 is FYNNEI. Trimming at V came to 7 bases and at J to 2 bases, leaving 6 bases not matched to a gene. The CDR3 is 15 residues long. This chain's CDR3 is CASNLRGPNTGELFF. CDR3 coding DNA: TGTGCCAGCAACCTCAGGGGGCCCAACACCGGGGAGCTGTTTTTT.

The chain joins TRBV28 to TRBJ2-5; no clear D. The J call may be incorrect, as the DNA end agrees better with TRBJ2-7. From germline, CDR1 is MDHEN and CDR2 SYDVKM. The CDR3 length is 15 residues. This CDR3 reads CASSRVQLGPYEQYF. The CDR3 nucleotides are TGTGCCAGCAGTCGGGTACAGCTGGGCCCCTACGAGCAGTACTTC.

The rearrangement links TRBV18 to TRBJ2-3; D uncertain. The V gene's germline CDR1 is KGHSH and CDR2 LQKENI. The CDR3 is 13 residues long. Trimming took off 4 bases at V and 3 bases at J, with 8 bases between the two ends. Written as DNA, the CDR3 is TGTGCCAGCTCACGTGACTCGACAGATACGCAGTATTTT. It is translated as CASSRDSTDTQYF.

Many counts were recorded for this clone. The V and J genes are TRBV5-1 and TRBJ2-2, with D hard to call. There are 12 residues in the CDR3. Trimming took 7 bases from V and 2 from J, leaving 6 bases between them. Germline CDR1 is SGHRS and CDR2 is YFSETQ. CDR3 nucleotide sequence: TGCGCCAGCCAACTTAACACCGGGGAGCTGTTTTTT. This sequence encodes CASQLNTGELFF.

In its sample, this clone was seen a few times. The CDR3 protein is CAISRLAEETQYF. DNA for the CDR3: TGTGCCATCAGTCGACTAGCAGAAGAGACCCAGTACTTC. V is TRBV10-3 and J is TRBJ2-5; 7 nucleotides line up with TRBD2. Germline V lookup: CDR1 ENHRY, CDR2 SYGVKD. The CDR3 contains 13 residues. V lost 5 bases and J lost 3; bases outside the gene matches: 3.

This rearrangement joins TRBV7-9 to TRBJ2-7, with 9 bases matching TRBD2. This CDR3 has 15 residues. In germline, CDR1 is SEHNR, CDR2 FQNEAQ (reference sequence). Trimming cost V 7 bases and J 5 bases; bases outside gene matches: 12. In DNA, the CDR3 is TGTGCCAGCATACAAAATAGCGGGAGCAGTGACGAGCAGTACTTC. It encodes CASIQNSGSSDEQYF. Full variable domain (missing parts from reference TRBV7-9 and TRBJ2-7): DTGVSQNPRHKITKRGQNVTFRCDPISEHNRLYWYRQTLGQGPEFLTYFQNEAQLEKSRLLSDRFSAERPKGSFSTLEIQRTEQGDSAMYLCASIQNSGSSDEQYFGPGTRLTVT.

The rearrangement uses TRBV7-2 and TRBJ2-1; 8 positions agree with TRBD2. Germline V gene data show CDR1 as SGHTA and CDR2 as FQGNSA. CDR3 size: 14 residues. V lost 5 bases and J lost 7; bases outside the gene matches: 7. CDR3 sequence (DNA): TGTGCCAGCAGCCTCCGGGAGGGCAGGAATGAGCAGTTCTTC. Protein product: CASSLREGRNEQFF.

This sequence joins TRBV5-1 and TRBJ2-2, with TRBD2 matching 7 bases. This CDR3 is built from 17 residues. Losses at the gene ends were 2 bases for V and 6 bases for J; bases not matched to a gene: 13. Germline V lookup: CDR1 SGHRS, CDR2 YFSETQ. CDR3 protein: CASSLTVLAGNSGELFF. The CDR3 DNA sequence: TGCGCCAGCAGCTTAACGGTGTTAGCGGGCAATTCCGGGGAGCTGTTTTTT.

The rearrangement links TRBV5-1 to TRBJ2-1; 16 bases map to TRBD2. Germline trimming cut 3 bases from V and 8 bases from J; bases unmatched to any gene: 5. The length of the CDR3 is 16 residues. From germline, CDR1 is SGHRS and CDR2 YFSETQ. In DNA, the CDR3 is TGCGCCAGCAGCTCGGGACTAGCGGGAGGGTTCGATGAGCAGTTCTTC. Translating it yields CASSSGLAGGFDEQFF. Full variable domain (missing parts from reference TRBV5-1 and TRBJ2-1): KAGVTQTPRYLIKTRGQQVTLSCSPISGHRSVSWYQQTPGQGLQFLFEYFSETQRNKGNFPGRFSGRQFSNSRSEMNVSTLELGDSALYLCASSSGLAGGFDEQFFGPGTRLTVL.

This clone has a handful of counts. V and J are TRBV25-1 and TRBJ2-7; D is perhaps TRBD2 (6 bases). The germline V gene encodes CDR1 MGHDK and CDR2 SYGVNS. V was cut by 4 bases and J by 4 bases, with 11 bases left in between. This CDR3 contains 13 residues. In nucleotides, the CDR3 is TGTGCCAGCAGTGCGGGAGATGGATACGAGCAGTACTTC. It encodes CASSAGDGYEQYF.